The 14 T cell receptor beta chains below come from one sample, sequenced in a study of blood T cell repertoires in COVID-19. Repertoires were generated with immunoSEQ multiplex PCR, while TCRdb's copy carries only in-frame clones and drops some. The sample includes approximately 82,000 clones, about 83% of them seen just once. The material sequenced was peripheral blood. These receptor sequences come from an older woman with acute or convalescent COVID-19.

J is TRBJ1-2 and V is TRBV7-9; 7 bases map to TRBD1. Germline V gives CDR1 SEHNR, CDR2 FQNEAQ (reference sequence). The CDR3 totals 13 residues. V lost 4 bases to trimming and J lost 8 bases; unmatched junction nucleotides: 7. The CDR3 region is CASSSTGSGGYTF. CDR3 coding DNA: TGTGCCAGCAGCTCGACAGGGTCCGGCGGCTACACCTTC.

The chain employs TRBV5-6 and TRBJ2-6, with a possible D match to TRBD1 (5 bases). The CDR3 is made up of 15 amino acids. The V end lost 2 bases, the J end lost 4 bases, and 10 bases lay between the germline ends. Germline CDR1 is SGHDT and CDR2 is YYEEEE. The chain's CDR3 is CASSFSGSGANVLTF. CDR3 coding DNA: TGTGCCAGCAGCTTTTCAGGGTCCGGGGCCAACGTCCTGACTTTC.

This clone appeared once. A read error may produce the germline difference seen at one junction end. The CDR3 loop reads CSASLRDSRFF. The CDR3 region has the DNA TGCAGTGCTAGCCTCCGGGACAGTAGGTTCTTC. V is TRBV20-1 and J is TRBJ2-7; 7 nucleotides line up with TRBD1. This CDR3 spans 11 amino acids. CDR1 DFQATT and CDR2 SNEGSKA come from the germline V gene (reference sequence).

The gene calls are TRBV6-5 and TRBJ1-2, with D uncertain. This CDR3 region has 12 residues. Between the trimmed V and J ends, which lost 2 bases and 3 bases, there was a span of 4 bases. The germline CDR1 and CDR2 sequences are MNHEY and SVGAGI. The CDR3 here is CASSYRHYGYTF. The CDR3 bases are TGTGCCAGCAGTTACCGTCACTATGGCTACACCTTC.

This clone was seen only a few times. The chain has TRBV5-1 and TRBJ1-5; 7 bases are a match to TRBD1. CDR1 is SGHRS, CDR2 YFSETQ, per germline. After removal of 4 bases from V and 2 bases from J, the junction contained 0 bases not matched to a gene. The CDR3 is 13 amino acids. CDR3: CASSTGGNQPQHF. The CDR3 DNA reads TGCGCCAGCAGCACAGGGGGCAATCAGCCCCAGCATTTT. Filled out from reference TRBV5-1 and TRBJ1-5, the complete variable domain reads KAGVTQTPRYLIKTRGQQVTLSCSPISGHRSVSWYQQTPGQGLQFLFEYFSETQRNKGNFPGRFSGRQFSNSRSEMNVSTLELGDSALYLCASSTGGNQPQHFGDGTRLSIL.

DNA for the CDR3: TGTGCCAGTAGAGGGGGACGCCTAACGACCTATGGCTACACCTTC. Translating gives CASRGGRLTTYGYTF. The J gene is TRBJ1-2, the V gene TRBV19, with D tentatively TRBD1 (6 bases). Trimming shortened V by 6 bases and J by 4 bases, and 18 bases separated the two germline ends. The CDR3 is 15 residues long. Germline CDR1 and CDR2: LNHDA and SQIVND (reference sequence).

The table lists this clone with a few counts. The rearrangement joins TRBV19 to TRBJ1-5; 7 bases line up with TRBD1. The CDR3 runs to 14 residues. V lost 4 bases, J lost 7 bases, and 7 bases stayed unmatched. Germline V lookup: CDR1 LNHDA, CDR2 SQIVND (reference sequence). The CDR3: CASSNLGGWQPQHF. The CDR3 nucleotides are TGTGCCAGTAGTAACCTAGGGGGCTGGCAGCCCCAGCATTTT.

This clone was counted once. The chain uses TRBV24-1 and TRBJ1-2; D is perhaps TRBD1 (6 bases). Trimming pared 3 bases from V and 7 bases from J, leaving 14 bases between. Germline V gives CDR1 KGHDR, CDR2 SFDVKD. The CDR3 spans 14 residues. This chain's CDR3 is CATSDASEQGGYTF. In DNA, the CDR3 is TGTGCCACCAGTGATGCTTCCGAACAGGGTGGCTACACCTTC.

There are a few counts of this clone. This sequence joins TRBV6-5 and TRBJ1-2, with a tentative D call TRBD1 (5 bases). CDR3 length: 15 amino acids. With 6 bases removed from V and 2 bases from J, the gap between germline ends came to 16 bases. Germline loops: CDR1 MNHEY, CDR2 SVGAGI. The CDR3 here is CASRPAGRGNYGYTF. DNA for the CDR3: TGTGCCAGCAGACCCGCAGGGCGCGGAAACTATGGCTACACCTTC.

V usage is TRBV3-1 (or the pseudogene TRBV3-2) and J usage is TRBJ2-1; 16 nucleotides match TRBD2. CDR1 and CDR2 (germline): LGHDT, YNNKEL (reference sequence). The V segment lost 4 bases and the J segment 7 bases; nucleotides outside the gene matches: 13. This CDR3 region has 19 residues. DNA of the CDR3: TGTGCCAGCAGCCGAATGGGACTAGCGGGAGGGCGGAGTGTAAATGAGCAGTTCTTC. This translates into CASSRMGLAGGRSVNEQFF.

The V gene is TRBV5-1, the J gene TRBJ1-5; D gene uncertain. CDR3 length: 14 amino acids. Germline V gene data show CDR1 as SGHRS and CDR2 as YFSETQ. The V gene lost 5 bases and the J gene lost 1 base, with 10 bases spanning the gap. The DNA for the CDR3 is TGCGCCAGCAGGTATGAGGGAAGCAATCAGCCCCAGCATTTT. Its protein is CASRYEGSNQPQHF.

This chain joins TRBV27 and TRBJ1-2; 8 bases match TRBD1. This CDR3 comprises 14 residues. Per germline, CDR1 MNHEY and CDR2 SMNVEV (reference sequence). V shed 5 bases and J 6 bases; nucleotides not matched to a gene: 8. CDR3 nucleotide sequence: TGTGCCAGCAGTCCCAGGACAGGGTTGAATGGCTACACCTTC. Its translation: CASSPRTGLNGYTF.

V and J are TRBV6-1 and TRBJ1-4; 8 bases map to TRBD1. V lost 1 base, J lost 7 bases, and 2 bases stayed unmatched. This CDR3 has 14 amino acids. In germline, CDR1 is MNHNS, CDR2 SASEGT. The CDR3 here is CASSEGTGFEKLFF. The CDR3 DNA follows: TGTGCCAGCAGTGAAGGGACAGGGTTTGAAAAACTGTTTTTT.

The table lists this clone with a few counts. The chain carries TRBV30 and TRBJ2-1; D remains ambiguous. This CDR3 has 13 amino acids. The V gene lost 4 bases and the J gene lost 0 bases, with 7 bases spanning the gap. Germline V lookup: CDR1 GTSNPN, CDR2 SVGIG (reference sequence). CDR3 nucleotide sequence: TGTGCCTGGACTCCTAGCTCCTACAATGAGCAGTTCTTC. Its protein product is CAWTPSSYNEQFF.